A single sample gave rise to the 9 T cell receptor beta chains below, sequenced in a study of beta chain features in type 1 diabetes. The study's findings and limits: All four CD4+ subsets from Type 1 diabetes patients carried moderately but significantly shorter TCRB CDR3s.

Expressed TCRB transcripts were sequenced after all isolated RNA was converted to cDNA. Profiling relied on immunoSEQ multiplex PCR, and the TCRdb table lists in-frame clones only, not all of them. The sample holds about 650,000 clones, around 12% seen once. These receptors' targets are unknown. Sample: naive CD4+ T cells from blood. The receptors derive from a man aged 30-40 years with type 1 diabetes.

This chain uses TRBV25-1 with TRBJ2-7, with 7 bases lining up with TRBD2. The CDR3 is 15 amino acids. The junction had 10 bases not matched to a gene; V was cut back by 1 base and J by 7 bases. Germline CDR1 reads MGHDK; CDR2 reads SYGVNS. DNA for the CDR3: TGTGCCAGCAGTGAATGCCAGGAGGGGACTAAAGAGCAGTACTTC. Translation gives CASSECQEGTKEQYF.

The V call is TRBV7-2, the J call TRBJ1-2; D call uncertain. Per the germline V gene, CDR1 is SGHTA and CDR2 is FQGNSA. This CDR3 region has 15 residues. V lost 3 bases and J lost 3, with 14 bases in between. The CDR3 DNA follows: TGTGCCAGCAGCTTGACTGGTGGCGCCGACTATGGCTACACCTTC. Translated, it gives CASSLTGGADYGYTF.

This chain joins TRBV29-1 and TRBJ2-5; 9 bases map to TRBD1. The CDR3 covers 14 residues. Losses at the gene ends were 5 bases for V and 4 bases for J; bases not matched to a gene: 8. CDR1 and CDR2 from the germline V gene are SQVTM and ANQGSEA. The CDR3 DNA reads as TGCAGCGTTCGGGACAGGGTGATAGGAGAGACCCAGTACTTC. Translated: CSVRDRVIGETQYF. Using reference TRBV29-1 and TRBJ2-5 for the parts outside the CDR3, the full variable domain is SAVISQKPSRDICQRGTSLTIQCQVDSQVTMMFWYRQQPGQSLTLIATANQGSEATYESGFVIDKFPISRPNLTFSTLTVSNMSPEDSSIYLCSVRDRVIGETQYFGPGTRLLVL.

This clone was observed a few times. The chain uses TRBV27 and TRBJ2-7; D may match TRBD1 or TRBD2 (5 bases each). The CDR3 is 15 residues long. Trimming stripped 3 bases from V and 2 bases from J, with 14 bases between. The V gene's germline CDR1 is MNHEY and CDR2 SMNVEV (reference sequence). The DNA for the CDR3 is TGTGCCAGCAGTTTTGGGGGTTCCACAGCCTACGAGCAGTACTTC. Its translation: CASSFGGSTAYEQYF.

V and J are TRBV27 and TRBJ2-3; TRBD1 aligns across 12 bases. CDR3 length: 16 amino acids. CDR1 is MNHEY and CDR2 is SMNVEV in the germline V gene (reference sequence). Trimming removed 0 bases from V and 9 bases from J; junction bases left unmatched: 7. The CDR3 loop reads CASSLSGTGGAGTQYF. CDR3 DNA sequence: TGTGCCAGCAGTTTATCCGGGACAGGGGGCGCGGGCACGCAGTATTTT.

The chain combines TRBV7-2 with TRBJ2-7; D perhaps matches TRBD1 (5 bases). The CDR3 consists of 15 residues. The germline gives CDR1 SGHTA, CDR2 FQGNSA. The V and J ends lost 5 bases and 4 bases respectively, with 18 bases between them. DNA for the CDR3: TGTGCCAGCAGCACCTTCACAGGCCACCTATACGAGCAGTACTTC. Encoded protein: CASSTFTGHLYEQYF.

This clone was seen a few times. The same CDR3 can be traced to other DNA sequences in this sample. The rearrangement links TRBV5-8 to TRBJ1-3; possible D gene TRBD1, 5 bases. This CDR3 has 15 amino acids. The germline CDR1 and CDR2 sequences are SGHTS and YDEGEE. V was trimmed by 0 bases and J by 0 bases, leaving 7 bases between them. DNA of the CDR3: TGTGCCAGCAGCTTGGGACAGAGCTCTGGAAACACCATATATTTT. Residues: CASSLGQSSGNTIYF.

This clone was observed a handful of times. The chain has TRBV5-1 and TRBJ2-6, with 7 bases fitting TRBD1. J lost 0 bases, V lost 3 bases, and 12 bases had no gene match. The CDR3 has 19 residues. Germline loops: CDR1 SGHRS, CDR2 YFSETQ. CDR3 residues: CASSSEPGQKFSGANVLTF. The CDR3 nucleotides are TGCGCCAGCAGCTCGGAACCGGGACAGAAATTCTCTGGGGCCAACGTCCTGACTTTC.

The table lists this clone with a few counts. The chain links TRBV14 to TRBJ1-2, with D possibly TRBD1 on 5 matching bases. Trimming took 5 bases from V and 8 from J, leaving 15 bases between them. Germline CDR1 SGHDN, CDR2 FVKESK. CDR3 size: 13 residues. The CDR3 protein is CASSVNYGDGYTF. CDR3 in DNA: TGTGCCAGCAGCGTGAATTATGGGGACGGCTACACCTTC.